This is a list of T cell receptor beta chains from one sample in a study of shared clonotypes between healthy human individuals. Sequencing was performed with immunoSEQ multiplex PCR; in TCRdb, only in-frame clones are kept and a portion is missing. Among roughly 550,000 clones listed, roughly 95% were seen once. The sequencing input was naive CD8+ T cells sorted from blood. These receptors all stem from a woman under 40 in good health. The CDR3 runs from the conserved cysteine through the conserved F or W. The D gene is left open where the match is weak. Clone size appears in some rows only: once, few, many, or a class for an expanded clone.

j_gene | abundance | d_gene | v_gene | CDR3nt | CDR3aa
TRBJ2-1 | NA | NA | TRBV18 | TGTGCCAGCTCACCAAGGGGGGGCAGCCCCAAGCGGGATGAGCAGTTCTTC | CASSPRGGSPKRDEQFF
TRBJ2-3 | NA | TRBD1 | TRBV5-4 | TGTGCCAGCAGCTTGGACAGGGGTGGCACAGATACGCAGTATTTT | CASSLDRGGTDTQYF
TRBJ2-5 | NA | TRBD2 | TRBV5-4 | TGTGCCAGCAGCTTGGGGGTGGGAAGCGGGGCACAAGAGACCCAGTACTTC | CASSLGVGSGAQETQYF
TRBJ2-1 | NA | TRBD2 | TRBV2 | TGTGCCAGCAGTGAAGCGCTTCCCGTGGTAGCGGGAGGTCAAGATGAGCAGTTCTTC | CASSEALPVVAGGQDEQFF
TRBJ1-1 | NA | NA | TRBV28 | TGTGCCAGCAGTTACAGCAGGAACACTGAAGCTTTCTTT | CASSYSRNTEAFF
TRBJ1-5 | NA | NA | TRBV27 | TGTGCCAGCAGTACGGGCCCTAGTCAGCCCCAGCATTTT | CASSTGPSQPQHF
TRBJ2-2 | NA | TRBD2 | TRBV27 | TGTGCCAGCAGCCAACTAGCGGGAGCGGGGGAGCTGTTTTTT | CASSQLAGAGELFF
TRBJ1-2 | once | NA | TRBV7-9 | TGTGCCAGCAGCTTAGGGGTTAACTATGGCTACACCTTC | CASSLGVNYGYTF
TRBJ2-7 | NA | NA | TRBV7-9 | TGTGCCAGCAGCTTAGGTCCATCCTACGAGCAGTACTTC | CASSLGPSYEQYF
TRBJ1-4 | NA | NA | TRBV2 | TGTGCCAGCAGTGAGGGGGACCTAACTAATGAAAAACTGTTTTTT | CASSEGDLTNEKLFF
TRBJ2-5 | NA | NA | TRBV5-6 | TGTGCCAGCAGCTCCGGGGTGGAGACCCAGTACTTC | CASSSGVETQYF
TRBJ1-1 | NA | NA | TRBV6-5 | TGTGCCAGCAGTTACGTGGAGGGGAACACTGAAGCTTTCTTT | CASSYVEGNTEAFF
TRBJ2-7 | NA | NA | TRBV28 | TGTGCCAGCAGTTTGCGGCAGGGTCGGGATTTCGGCTACGAGCAGTACTTC | CASSLRQGRDFGYEQYF
TRBJ2-7 | NA | TRBD2 | TRBV11-2 | TGTGCCAGCAGCTCCTGGACTAGCGGGTATGACGAGCAGTACTTC | CASSSWTSGYDEQYF
TRBJ1-2 | once | NA | TRBV28 | TGTGCCAGCAGCTGGGAACAGCTAGGTGGCTACACCTTC | CASSWEQLGGYTF
TRBJ2-3 | NA | NA | TRBV4-2 | TGTGCCAGCAGCCAAGATTTCCCTAGTAAGACAGATACGCAGTATTTT | CASSQDFPSKTDTQYF
TRBJ2-7 | NA | TRBD2 | TRBV9 | TGTGCCAGCAGCCCGGGGGGCTACGAGCAGTACTTC | CASSPGGYEQYF
TRBJ1-2 | NA | NA | TRBV4-1 | TGCGCCAGCAGCCAAGTCCAGGCAGCGGAGAATGGCTACACCTTC | CASSQVQAAENGYTF
TRBJ1-2 | NA | NA | TRBV5-8 | TGTGCCAGCAGCCCGGGACGGTTCTATGGCTACACCTTC | CASSPGRFYGYTF
TRBJ1-3 | once | NA | TRBV9 | TGTGCCAGCAGCGTAGGCGGAGTGAGCTCTGGAAACACCATATATTTT | CASSVGGVSSGNTIYF
TRBJ1-1 | NA | NA | TRBV6-1 | TGTGCCAGCAGTGAAGATAGGGCCGGCTACACTGAAGCTTTCTTT | CASSEDRAGYTEAFF
TRBJ1-3 | NA | NA | TRBV5-4 | TGTGCCAGCAGCGCCCGACTGGGAGATGTTATCGGAAACACCATATATTTT | CASSARLGDVIGNTIYF
TRBJ2-7 | NA | NA | TRBV7-2 | TGTGCCAGCCACACGGTTAACTACGGGGAGCAGTACTTC | CASHTVNYGEQYF
TRBJ2-7 | NA | NA | TRBV5-6 | TGTGCCAGCAGCGTCCGGGACACGTCCTACGAGCAGTACTTC | CASSVRDTSYEQYF
TRBJ2-5 | NA | NA | TRBV6-5 | TGTGCCAGCAGTCGACAGGGAGGAGAGACCCAGTACTTC | CASSRQGGETQYF
TRBJ1-1 | NA | NA | TRBV30 | TGTGCCTGGAGTGTAATGGGACTGGACACTGAAGCTTTCTTT | CAWSVMGLDTEAFF
TRBJ2-7 | NA | NA | TRBV2 | TGTGCCAGCAGTGAATCTGTCCAGGGCTACGAGCAGTACTTC | CASSESVQGYEQYF